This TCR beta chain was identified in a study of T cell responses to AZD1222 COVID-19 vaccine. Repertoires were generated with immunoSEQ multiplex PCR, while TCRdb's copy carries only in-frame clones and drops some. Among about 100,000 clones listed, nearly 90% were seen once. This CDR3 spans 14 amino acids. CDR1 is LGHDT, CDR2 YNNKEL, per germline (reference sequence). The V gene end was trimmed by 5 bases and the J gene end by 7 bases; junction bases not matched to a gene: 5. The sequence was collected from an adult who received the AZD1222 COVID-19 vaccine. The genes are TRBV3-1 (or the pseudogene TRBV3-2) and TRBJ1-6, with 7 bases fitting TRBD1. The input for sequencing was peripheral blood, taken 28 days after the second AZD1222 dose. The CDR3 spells CASSIGQENSPLHF. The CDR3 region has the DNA TGTGCCAGCAGCATCGGACAGGAAAATTCACCCCTCCACTTT.